This T cell receptor beta chain is from a study of brain T cells in children with intractable seizures. Generated by immunoSEQ multiplex PCR, the TCRdb table keeps only in-frame clones and is missing some. The data hold approximately 330,000 clones, with 93% observed a single time. The sample's time point: blood from clinic visit 5 months post-surgery; TSC patient then seizure free. The sequenced cases were selected for having the highest brain T cell transcript signatures. The clonotype comes from a boy in the first two years of life with tuberous sclerosis and intractable seizures. Sequences were derived from peripheral blood, sampled about 5 months after surgery.

This chain's CDR3 is CASSLYSGRGGTEAFF. The DNA for the CDR3 is TGTGCCAGCAGCCTCTACTCCGGCAGGGGCGGCACTGAAGCTTTCTTT. The chain links TRBV11-2 to TRBJ1-1; possibly TRBD1 for D (6 bases). The CDR3 has 16 amino acids. V was clipped by 5 bases and J by 4 bases, with 20 bases between them. Per the germline V gene, CDR1 is SGHAT and CDR2 is FQNNGV.